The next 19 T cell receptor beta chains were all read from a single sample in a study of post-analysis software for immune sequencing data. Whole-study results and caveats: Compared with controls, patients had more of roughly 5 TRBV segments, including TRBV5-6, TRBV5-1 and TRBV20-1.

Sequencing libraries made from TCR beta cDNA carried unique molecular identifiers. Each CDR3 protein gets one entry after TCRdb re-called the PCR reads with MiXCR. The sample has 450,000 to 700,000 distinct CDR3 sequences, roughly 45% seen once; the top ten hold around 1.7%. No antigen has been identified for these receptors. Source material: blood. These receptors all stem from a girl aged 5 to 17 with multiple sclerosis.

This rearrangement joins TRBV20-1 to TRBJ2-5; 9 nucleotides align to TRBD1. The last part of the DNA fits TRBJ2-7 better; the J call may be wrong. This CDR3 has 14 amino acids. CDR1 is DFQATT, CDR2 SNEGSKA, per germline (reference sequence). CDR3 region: CSASVGTGSLEQYF. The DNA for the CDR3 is TGCAGTGCTAGTGTCGGGACAGGGTCCCTCGAGCAGTACTTC.

Written as DNA, the CDR3 is TGCAGTGCTAGAAGGACACCACCTGAAAAACTGTTTTTT. Translated, it gives CSARRTPPEKLFF. This chain uses TRBV20-1 with TRBJ1-4; a possible D gene is TRBD1 (5 bases). Germline lookup yields CDR1 DFQATT and CDR2 SNEGSKA (reference sequence). The CDR3 is 13 amino acids. V was shortened by 2 bases and J by 7 bases, with 11 bases between the two germline ends.

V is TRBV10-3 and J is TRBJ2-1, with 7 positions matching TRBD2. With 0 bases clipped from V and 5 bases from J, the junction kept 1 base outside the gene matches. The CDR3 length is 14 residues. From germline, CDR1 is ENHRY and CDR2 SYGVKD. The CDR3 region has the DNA TGTGCCATCAGTGAGTCACTAGCGAACAATGAGCAGTTCTTC. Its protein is CAISESLANNEQFF.

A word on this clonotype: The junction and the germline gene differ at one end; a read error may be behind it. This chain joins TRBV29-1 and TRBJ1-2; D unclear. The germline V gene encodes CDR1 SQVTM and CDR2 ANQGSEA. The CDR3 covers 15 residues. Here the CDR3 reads CSVEALQTANYDYTF. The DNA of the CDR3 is TGCAGCGTTGAAGCTCTTCAGACGGCTAACTATGACTACACCTTC.

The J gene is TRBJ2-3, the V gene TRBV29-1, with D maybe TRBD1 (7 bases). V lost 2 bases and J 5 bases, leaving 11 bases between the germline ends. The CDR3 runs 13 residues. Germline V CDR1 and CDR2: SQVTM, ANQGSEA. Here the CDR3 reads CSVEQGGRDTQYF. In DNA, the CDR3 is TGCAGCGTTGAACAGGGGGGTCGAGATACGCAGTATTTT.

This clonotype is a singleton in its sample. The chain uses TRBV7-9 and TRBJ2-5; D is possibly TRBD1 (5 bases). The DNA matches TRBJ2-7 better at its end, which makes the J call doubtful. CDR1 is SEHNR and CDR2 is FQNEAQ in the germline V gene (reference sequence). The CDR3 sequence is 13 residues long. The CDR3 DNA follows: TGTGCCAGCAGCTCCGAGGTAGGGGACGAGCAGTACTTC. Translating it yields CASSSEVGDEQYF.

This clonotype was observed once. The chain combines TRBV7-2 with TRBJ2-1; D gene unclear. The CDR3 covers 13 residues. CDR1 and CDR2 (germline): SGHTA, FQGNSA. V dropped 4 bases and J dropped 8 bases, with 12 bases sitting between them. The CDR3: CASSSPEIHEQFF. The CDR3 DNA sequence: TGTGCCAGCAGCTCCCCAGAAATCCATGAGCAGTTCTTC.

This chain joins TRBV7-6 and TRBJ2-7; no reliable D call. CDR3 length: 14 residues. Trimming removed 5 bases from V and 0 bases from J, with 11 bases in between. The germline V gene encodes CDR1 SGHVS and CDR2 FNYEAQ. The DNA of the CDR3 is TGTGCCAGCAGCACCTCCCCGGGCTCCTACGAGCAGTACTTC. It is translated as CASSTSPGSYEQYF.

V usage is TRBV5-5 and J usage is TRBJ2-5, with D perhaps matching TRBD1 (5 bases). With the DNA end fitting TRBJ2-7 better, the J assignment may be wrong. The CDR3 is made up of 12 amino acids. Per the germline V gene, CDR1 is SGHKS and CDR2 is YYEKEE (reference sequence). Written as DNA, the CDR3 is TGTGCCAGCAGCTCGGACAACCACGAGCAGTACTTC. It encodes CASSSDNHEQYF.

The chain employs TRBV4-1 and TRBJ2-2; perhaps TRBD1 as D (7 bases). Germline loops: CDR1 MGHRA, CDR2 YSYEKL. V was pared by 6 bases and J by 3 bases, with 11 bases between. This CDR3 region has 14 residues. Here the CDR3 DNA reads TGCGCCAGCAGGCTCAGGGGGGACACCGGGGAGCTGTTTTTT. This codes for CASRLRGDTGELFF.

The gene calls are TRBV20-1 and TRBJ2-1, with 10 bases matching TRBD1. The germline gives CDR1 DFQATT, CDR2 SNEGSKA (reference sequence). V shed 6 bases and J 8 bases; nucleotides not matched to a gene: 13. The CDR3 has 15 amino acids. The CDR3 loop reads CSAQPGQGRIDEQFF. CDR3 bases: TGCAGTGCGCAGCCGGGACAGGGGCGAATCGATGAGCAGTTCTTC.

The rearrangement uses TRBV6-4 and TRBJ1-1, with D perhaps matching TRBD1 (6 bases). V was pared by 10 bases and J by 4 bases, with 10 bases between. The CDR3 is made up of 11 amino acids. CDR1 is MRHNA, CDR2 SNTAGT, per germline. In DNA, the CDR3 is TGTGCCATCAACAGGGTCACTGAAGCTTTCTTT. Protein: CAINRVTEAFF.

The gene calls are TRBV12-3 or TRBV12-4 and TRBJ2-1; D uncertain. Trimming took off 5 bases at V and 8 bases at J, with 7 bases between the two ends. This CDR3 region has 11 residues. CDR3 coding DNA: TGTGCCAGCAGTCTTCCCCATGAGCAGTTCTTC. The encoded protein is CASSLPHEQFF.

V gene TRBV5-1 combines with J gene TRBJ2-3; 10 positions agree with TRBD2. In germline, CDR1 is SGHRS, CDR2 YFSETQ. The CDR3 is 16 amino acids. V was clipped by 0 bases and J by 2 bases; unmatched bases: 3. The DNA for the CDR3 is TGCGCCAGCAGCTTGGTAGCGGGGGGACTCACAGATACGCAGTATTTT. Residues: CASSLVAGGLTDTQYF.

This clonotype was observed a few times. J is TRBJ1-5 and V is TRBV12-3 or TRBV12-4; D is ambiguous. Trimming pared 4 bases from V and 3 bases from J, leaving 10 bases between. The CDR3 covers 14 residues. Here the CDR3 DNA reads TGTGCCAGCAGTTCCGGGCTCTTCAATCAGCCCCAGCATTTT. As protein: CASSSGLFNQPQHF.

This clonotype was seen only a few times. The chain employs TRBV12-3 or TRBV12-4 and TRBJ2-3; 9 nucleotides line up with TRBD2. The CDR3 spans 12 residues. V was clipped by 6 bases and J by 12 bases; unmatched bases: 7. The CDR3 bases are TGTGCCAGCAGCCGACGACTAGCGGAACAGTATTTT. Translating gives CASSRRLAEQYF.

The CDR3 DNA reads TGTGCCAGCAGCTATGAAACTAGGGGTGAGACCCAGTACTTC. Protein: CASSYETRGETQYF. J is TRBJ2-5 and V is TRBV12-3 or TRBV12-4, with D perhaps matching TRBD1 or TRBD2 (5 bases each). Between the trimmed V and J ends, which lost 6 bases and 5 bases, there was a span of 16 bases. This CDR3 contains 14 residues.

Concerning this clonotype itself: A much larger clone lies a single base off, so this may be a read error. CDR3 loop: CASSSGTGGKYEQYF. The CDR3, as DNA: TGTGCCAGCAGCTCCGGGACAGGGGGCAAATACGAGCAGTACTTC. The chain employs TRBV7-7 and TRBJ2-7, with TRBD1 matching over 12 bases. Per the germline V gene, CDR1 is SSHAT and CDR2 is FNYEAQ (reference sequence). V shed 4 bases and J 4 bases; nucleotides not matched to a gene: 5. The CDR3 loop spans 15 amino acids.

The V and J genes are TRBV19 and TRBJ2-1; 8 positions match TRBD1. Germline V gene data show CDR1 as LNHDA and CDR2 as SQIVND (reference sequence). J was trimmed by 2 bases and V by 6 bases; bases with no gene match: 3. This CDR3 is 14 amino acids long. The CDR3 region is CASRDREPYNEQFF. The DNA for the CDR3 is TGTGCCAGTAGGGACAGGGAGCCCTACAATGAGCAGTTCTTC.